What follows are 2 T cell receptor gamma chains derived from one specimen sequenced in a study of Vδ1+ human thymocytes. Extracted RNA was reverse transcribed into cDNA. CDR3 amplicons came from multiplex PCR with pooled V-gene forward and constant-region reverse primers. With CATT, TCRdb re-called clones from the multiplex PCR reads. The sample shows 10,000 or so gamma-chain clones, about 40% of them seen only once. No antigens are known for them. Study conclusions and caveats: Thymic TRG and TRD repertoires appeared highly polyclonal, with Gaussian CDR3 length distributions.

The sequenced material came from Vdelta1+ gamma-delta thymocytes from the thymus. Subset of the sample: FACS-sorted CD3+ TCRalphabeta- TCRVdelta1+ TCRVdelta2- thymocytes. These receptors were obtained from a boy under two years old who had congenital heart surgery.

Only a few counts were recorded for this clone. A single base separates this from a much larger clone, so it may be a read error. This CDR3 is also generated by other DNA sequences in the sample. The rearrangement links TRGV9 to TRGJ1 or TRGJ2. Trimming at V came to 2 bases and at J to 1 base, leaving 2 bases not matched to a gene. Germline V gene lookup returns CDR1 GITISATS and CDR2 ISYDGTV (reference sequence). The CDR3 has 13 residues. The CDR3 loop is CALWEANYYKKLF. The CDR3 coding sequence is TGTGCCTTGTGGGAGGCAAATTATTATAAGAAACTCTTT.

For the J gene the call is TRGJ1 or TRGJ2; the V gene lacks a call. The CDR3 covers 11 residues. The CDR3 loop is CATWDSQEKLF. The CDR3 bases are TGTGCCACCTGGGACAGCCAGGAGAAACTCTTT.